Each of the 30 T cell receptor beta chains below was sequenced from the same sample in a study of CD8 T cells in ankylosing spondylitis (dated 2017 in TCRdb). No antigens are known for them. Beyond this particular receptor, the publication reports: Blood from ankylosing spondylitis patients appeared to be characterized by a TCR beta motif made up of several highly homologous amino acid variants.

The library was obtained by 5' RACE. Sequencing instrument: Illumina HiSeq 2500. TCRdb passed the public sequencing reads through fastp at Q25 and MiXCR, retaining productive beta sequences. Rows are unified per CDR3 protein, each entry keeping the most common DNA and genes. This sample gives some 840,000 distinct CDR3 sequences in total; approximately 10% of them show up just once. The ten largest clones capture approximately 0.46% of the sample. The sample was blood, either unsorted or a sorted T cell fraction (not recorded which). These receptors were taken from a male donor with ankylosing spondylitis.

As DNA, the CDR3 is TGTGCCAGCAGCTTAGGTAGACAGGGAAGCGGCGAGCAGTACTTC. It yields the protein CASSLGRQGSGEQYF. The genes are TRBV7-2 and TRBJ2-7; 7 bases align to TRBD1. The CDR3 length is 15 residues. From germline, CDR1 is SGHTA and CDR2 FQGNSA. V shed 1 base, J shed 6 bases, and the junction held 9 bases outside the gene matches. The full variable domain, with the rest looked up from reference TRBV7-2 and TRBJ2-7, is GAGVSQSPSNKVTEKGKDVELRCDPISGHTALYWYRQSLGQGLEFLIYFQGNSAPDKSGLPSDRFSAERTGGSVSTLTIQRTQQEDSAVYLCASSLGRQGSGEQYFGPGTRLTVT.

The sample holds many counts of this clonotype. The V and J genes are TRBV5-1 and TRBJ1-2, with 11 bases lining up with TRBD1. Per germline, CDR1 SGHRS and CDR2 YFSETQ. J gave up 3 bases and V 4 bases, and 5 bases lay outside the gene matches. The CDR3 covers 15 residues. The CDR3 DNA reads TGCGCCAGCAGCGAGAGGACAGGGGGCTACTATGGCTACACCTTC. Its translation: CASSERTGGYYGYTF.

This clonotype was observed a few times. The V and J genes are TRBV10-3 and TRBJ2-7; the D gene is possibly TRBD2 (6 bases). Between the trimmed V and J ends, which lost 6 bases and 0 bases, there was a span of 18 bases. Per the germline V gene, CDR1 is ENHRY and CDR2 is SYGVKD. The CDR3 runs to 16 residues. DNA of the CDR3: TGTGCCATCAGCTCCGCGGGGCTAGCGAACTCCTACGAGCAGTACTTC. This sequence encodes CAISSAGLANSYEQYF.

In nucleotides, the CDR3 is TGCGCCAGCAGCCAACCCGGACAGGGCGATGGCTACACCTTC. It encodes CASSQPGQGDGYTF. The rearrangement links TRBV4-3 to TRBJ1-2; 8 bases match TRBD1. Per the germline V gene, CDR1 is LGHNA and CDR2 is YSLEER. This CDR3 has 14 residues. V was pared by 2 bases and J by 6 bases, with 5 bases of the junction left unmatched.

This clonotype was recorded a few times. The V call is TRBV4-2, the J call TRBJ2-7, with D tentatively TRBD1 (5 bases). Trimming stripped 3 bases from V and 4 bases from J, with 13 bases between. The germline V gene has CDR1 LGHNA and CDR2 YNFKEQ. This CDR3 has 14 amino acids. The CDR3 coding sequence is TGTGCCAGCAGCCAGGTCCAAAGGGGATACGAGCAGTACTTC. This encodes CASSQVQRGYEQYF.

This clonotype was seen only a few times. The V gene is TRBV6-2 or TRBV6-3, the J gene TRBJ2-5, with TRBD2 matching 10 bases. Germline V gives CDR1 MNHEY, CDR2 SVGEGT. CDR3 length: 14 amino acids. V shed 10 bases, J shed 5 bases, and the junction held 10 bases outside the gene matches. The CDR3 protein is CAMRPSGSEETQYF. The CDR3 nucleotides read TGTGCCATGCGACCTAGCGGGAGTGAGGAGACCCAGTACTTC.

This clonotype turned up a few times. The chain couples TRBV7-2 to TRBJ1-6; D uncertain. The germline CDR1 and CDR2 sequences are SGHTA and FQGNSA. Trimming stripped 3 bases from V and 9 bases from J, with 9 bases between. The CDR3 contains 13 residues. CDR3 sequence: CASSFKGGSPLHF. For the CDR3, the DNA is TGTGCCAGCAGCTTTAAGGGAGGTTCACCCCTCCACTTT.

This clonotype was seen more than once but under ten times. The chain recombines TRBV7-3 with TRBJ1-1, with 9 bases that match TRBD1. Germline CDR1 reads SGHTA; CDR2 reads FQGTGA. V shed 3 bases, J shed 0 bases, and the junction held 11 bases outside the gene matches. This CDR3 region has 18 residues. CDR3 amino acids: CASSLTPGTGNVNTEAFF. The CDR3 DNA sequence: TGTGCCAGCAGCTTGACCCCGGGGACAGGGAATGTGAACACTGAAGCTTTCTTT.

This clonotype was seen repeatedly, ten times or more. The rearrangement uses TRBV29-1 and TRBJ2-1; a possible D gene is TRBD1 (5 bases). Per the germline V gene, CDR1 is SQVTM and CDR2 is ANQGSEA. Trimming pared 4 bases from V and 4 bases from J, leaving 11 bases between. The CDR3 is 13 amino acids. CDR3 sequence reads: CSVVGDLYNEQFF. CDR3 nucleotide sequence: TGCAGCGTTGTAGGGGATTTATACAATGAGCAGTTCTTC.

This clonotype showed up many times. The rearrangement uses TRBV7-2 and TRBJ1-2, with D maybe TRBD1 (6 bases). Germline values: CDR1 SGHTA, CDR2 FQGNSA. This CDR3 comprises 13 residues. The V and J ends lost 5 bases and 2 bases respectively, with 9 bases between them. CDR3 in DNA: TGTGCCAGCAGCAAAACAGGGAACTATGGCTACACCTTC. This gives the protein CASSKTGNYGYTF.

The table lists this clonotype with a few counts. The rearrangement links TRBV20-1 to TRBJ2-1, with D possibly being TRBD2 (6 bases). Trimming removed 0 bases from V and 1 base from J, with 13 bases in between. The CDR3 runs 16 residues. Germline loops: CDR1 DFQATT, CDR2 SNEGSKA (reference sequence). The CDR3 sequence is CSARDYREISYNEQFF. DNA for the CDR3: TGCAGTGCTAGAGATTATCGGGAGATTTCCTACAATGAGCAGTTCTTC.

This sequence joins TRBV28 and TRBJ1-2, with D unresolved. Trimming removed 2 bases from V and 8 bases from J, with 9 bases in between. CDR3 length: 12 residues. The germline CDR1 and CDR2 sequences are MDHEN and SYDVKM. CDR3 in DNA: TGTGCCAGCAGTTTACGTCAGCGAGGCTACACCTTC. This translates into CASSLRQRGYTF.

This chain joins TRBV7-2 and TRBJ1-2, with D tentatively TRBD1 (5 bases). This CDR3 has 13 residues. From germline, CDR1 is SGHTA and CDR2 FQGNSA. Trimming stripped 2 bases from V and 8 bases from J, with 12 bases between. The DNA of the CDR3 is TGTGCCAGCAGCTTATTAGAGGGGACCGGCTACACCTTC. Protein: CASSLLEGTGYTF.

This clonotype was detected only a few times. The V gene is TRBV20-1, the J gene TRBJ2-7; 7 bases align to TRBD1. Per germline, CDR1 DFQATT and CDR2 SNEGSKA (reference sequence). The CDR3 is 14 amino acids. The trim removed 5 bases at V and 0 bases at J, leaving 7 bases unmatched. CDR3 amino acids: CSAGDRTSSYEQYF. The CDR3 DNA sequence: TGCAGTGCTGGGGACAGAACGAGCTCCTACGAGCAGTACTTC.

This clonotype was picked up a small number of times. The chain uses TRBV7-2 and TRBJ2-4; the D is unclear. Trimming pared 2 bases from V and 7 bases from J, leaving 3 bases between. The CDR3 has 11 residues. Germline lookup yields CDR1 SGHTA and CDR2 FQGNSA. CDR3 in amino acids: CASSLSNIQYF. For the CDR3, the DNA is TGTGCCAGCAGCTTATCCAACATTCAGTACTTC.

Ten or more counts support this clonotype. The chain combines TRBV12-3 or TRBV12-4 with TRBJ1-5; D call uncertain. CDR3 length equals 13 residues. V dropped 3 bases and J dropped 4 bases, with 7 bases sitting between them. CDR3 protein: CASSFRGNQPQHF. The DNA of the CDR3 is TGTGCCAGCAGTTTTCGTGGTAATCAGCCCCAGCATTTT.

This clonotype has ten or more counts. V gene TRBV6-1 combines with J gene TRBJ2-2; unclear D gene. With 5 bases removed from V and 6 bases from J, the gap between germline ends came to 13 bases. This CDR3 comprises 14 residues. Germline CDR1 is MNHNS and CDR2 is SASEGT. In nucleotides, the CDR3 is TGTGCCAGCAGTCTAGGGCTTTCTTCCGGGGAGCTGTTTTTT. Encoded protein: CASSLGLSSGELFF.

The chain joins TRBV20-1 to TRBJ2-1; D not resolved. The CDR3 consists of 15 residues. Germline V lookup: CDR1 DFQATT, CDR2 SNEGSKA (reference sequence). The germline V and J ends were trimmed by 0 bases and 4 bases, with 13 bases remaining between them. The CDR3 region is CSARDQSKGYNEQFF. CDR3 in DNA: TGCAGTGCTAGAGATCAGTCGAAGGGTTACAATGAGCAGTTCTTC.

The chain combines TRBV5-1 with TRBJ2-5, with D possibly being TRBD1 or TRBD2 (5 bases each). Trimming removed 3 bases from V and 4 bases from J, with 13 bases in between. This CDR3 has 14 amino acids. Germline-derived CDR1 and CDR2 are SGHRS and YFSETQ. The CDR3 is CASSSTGTLETQYF. CDR3 DNA: TGCGCCAGCAGCTCAACCGGGACGCTAGAGACCCAGTACTTC.

The rearrangement uses TRBV5-1 and TRBJ2-7; TRBD2 is a possible D gene (5 bases). The length of the CDR3 is 13 residues. Between the trimmed V and J ends, which lost 5 bases and 2 bases, there was a span of 11 bases. CDR1 is SGHRS and CDR2 is YFSETQ in the germline V gene. CDR3 region: CASSGGYAYEQYF. In DNA form, the CDR3 reads TGCGCCAGCAGTGGAGGTTATGCCTACGAGCAGTACTTC.

The chain joins TRBV6-1 to TRBJ2-5; either TRBD1 or TRBD2 may fit D (5 bases each). There are 15 residues in the CDR3. Germline V gene lookup returns CDR1 MNHNS and CDR2 SASEGT. The germline V and J ends were trimmed by 8 bases and 5 bases, with 21 bases remaining between them. The CDR3, as DNA: TGTGCCAGCTCCTCACACGGGGCCACGTTGGAGACCCAGTACTTC. This codes for CASSSHGATLETQYF.

This chain links TRBV9 with TRBJ2-6, with 9 bases matching TRBD1. Trimming removed 5 bases from V and 2 bases from J; junction bases left unmatched: 8. Germline assignment: CDR1 SGDLS and CDR2 YYNGEE. This CDR3 spans 17 amino acids. In DNA form, the CDR3 reads TGTGCCAGCAGTCTCCGGGACAGGGAGCCTGGGGCCAACGTCCTGACTTTC. This encodes CASSLRDREPGANVLTF.

The rearrangement uses TRBV7-6 and TRBJ2-7; 7 positions agree with TRBD2. Germline V gives CDR1 SGHVS, CDR2 FNYEAQ. The CDR3 contains 17 residues. V was pared by 2 bases and J by 0 bases, with 10 bases of the junction left unmatched. In DNA, the CDR3 is TGTGCCAGCAGCTTACGGCTAGCGGCCCGCGTCTCCTACGAGCAGTACTTC. Protein: CASSLRLAARVSYEQYF.

This clonotype was detected only a few times. This chain joins TRBV20-1 and TRBJ2-1; weak D call: TRBD1 (6 bases). Deletions cut 6 bases from V and 0 bases from J, with 24 bases between. Per the germline V gene, CDR1 is DFQATT and CDR2 is SNEGSKA (reference sequence). CDR3 length: 18 amino acids. The CDR3 nucleotides read TGCAGTGCCGTTAGACAGGCCCAAGGGGATTTCTCCTACAATGAGCAGTTCTTC. This sequence encodes CSAVRQAQGDFSYNEQFF.

The CDR3 DNA reads as TGCAGTGCACGGACTAGCGGGAGTAGGAGCGAGCAGTACTTC. It specifies CSARTSGSRSEQYF. The J gene is TRBJ2-7, the V gene TRBV20-1, with 13 bases aligning to TRBD2. The germline V gene has CDR1 DFQATT and CDR2 SNEGSKA (reference sequence). V was pared by 6 bases and J by 6 bases, with 8 bases of the junction left unmatched. The length of the CDR3 is 14 residues.

J is TRBJ2-2 and V is TRBV5-6, with TRBD2 matching 11 bases. The CDR3 contains 16 residues. Looked up from germline, CDR1 is SGHDT and CDR2 is YYEEEE. Trimming cost V 3 bases and J 3 bases; bases outside gene matches: 4. In DNA, the CDR3 is TGTGCCAGCAGCTGGACTAGCGGGCGTTACACCGGGGAGCTGTTTTTT. It specifies CASSWTSGRYTGELFF.

J is TRBJ1-6 and V is TRBV9; D is perhaps TRBD1 (5 bases). CDR1 is SGDLS and CDR2 is YYNGEE in the germline V gene. CDR3 size: 15 residues. Trimming shortened V by 4 bases and J by 10 bases, and 18 bases separated the two germline ends. CDR3 bases: TGTGCCAGCAGCTCTTTGGGAGGGACGAGCTCACCCCTCCACTTT. Translated: CASSSLGGTSSPLHF.

The CDR3 is CSARDGIEPQHF. CDR3 DNA sequence: TGCAGTGCTAGGGACGGGATTGAGCCCCAGCATTTT. The chain carries TRBV20-1 and TRBJ1-5; D ambiguous. CDR1 DFQATT and CDR2 SNEGSKA come from the germline V gene (reference sequence). Trimming removed 3 bases from V and 8 bases from J, with 11 bases in between. CDR3 length: 12 residues.

In this sample, this clonotype turned up a few times. The J gene is TRBJ2-3, the V gene TRBV6-2 or TRBV6-3, with TRBD2 matching 8 bases. The CDR3 covers 16 residues. Trimming took 3 bases from V and 2 from J; bases not matched to a gene: 7. Germline V gene sequence: CDR1 MNHEY, CDR2 SVGEGT. Written as DNA, the CDR3 is TGTGCCAGCAGTTATCGGGCGGGAGGACCCACAGATACGCAGTATTTT. It translates to CASSYRAGGPTDTQYF.

The J gene is TRBJ2-2, the V gene TRBV24-1; 11 bases match TRBD1. The CDR3 totals 14 residues. The V segment lost 7 bases and the J segment 6 bases; nucleotides outside the gene matches: 3. Germline CDR1 is KGHDR and CDR2 is SFDVKD. CDR3 DNA sequence: TGTGCCACCAGCGGACAGGGGGCCCCCGGGGAGCTGTTTTTT. This codes for CATSGQGAPGELFF.